These 20 T cell receptor beta chains came from one sample sequenced in a study of identical twins. TCRdb processed the 5' RACE reads anew with MiXCR; each CDR3 protein has one entry. The data contain 200,000 to 250,000 distinct CDR3 sequences, 5.5% to 7% of them seen just once; the ten biggest clones take up approximately 3.6%. These data were also filed under a second study, of yellow fever vaccine responses in identical twins.

The sample consisted of memory (CD45RO+) T cells sorted from blood. These receptors came from a woman between 18 and 30 years old in good health.

V is TRBV7-2 and J is TRBJ2-7; 10 bases are a match to TRBD2. The V gene end was trimmed by 4 bases and the J gene end by 7 bases; junction bases not matched to a gene: 7. Germline V gene sequence: CDR1 SGHTA, CDR2 FQGNSA. This CDR3 region has 14 residues. CDR3 amino acids: CASSSSGRVLEQYF. Written as DNA, the CDR3 is TGTGCCAGCAGCTCGAGCGGGAGGGTCCTGGAGCAGTACTTC.

Many counts were recorded for this clonotype. The V gene is TRBV29-1, the J gene TRBJ1-5; D is uncertain. The V gene lost 6 bases and the J gene lost 3 bases, with 12 bases spanning the gap. Germline CDR1 reads SQVTM; CDR2 reads ANQGSEA. The CDR3 has 13 residues. CDR3 amino acids: CSVTTAYNQPQHF. CDR3 nucleotides: TGCAGCGTGACCACAGCTTACAATCAGCCCCAGCATTTT. Looking up the rest from reference TRBV29-1 and TRBJ1-5 gives the full variable domain: SAVISQKPSRDICQRGTSLTIQCQVDSQVTMMFWYRQQPGQSLTLIATANQGSEATYESGFVIDKFPISRPNLTFSTLTVSNMSPEDSSIYLCSVTTAYNQPQHFGDGTRLSIL.

This clonotype turned up a few times. This chain connects TRBV3-1 to TRBJ1-4, with 12 nucleotides matching TRBD1. This CDR3 has 17 amino acids. Germline lookup yields CDR1 LGHDT and CDR2 YNNKEL (reference sequence). Unmatched junction bases numbered 9, after V lost 3 bases and J lost 7 bases. The CDR3 DNA reads TGTGCCAGCAGCCACCCGGGACAGGGGGCGAAAAGTGAAAAACTGTTTTTT. Encoded protein: CASSHPGQGAKSEKLFF.

This clonotype was counted between two and nine times. V gene TRBV10-3 combines with J gene TRBJ2-7, with D maybe TRBD2 (6 bases). The CDR3 has 15 amino acids. Germline V lookup: CDR1 ENHRY, CDR2 SYGVKD. V was pared by 6 bases and J by 4 bases, with 19 bases between. The CDR3 here is CAISRTGAGVYEQYV. CDR3 DNA sequence: TGTGCCATCAGCCGGACGGGAGCCGGCGTTTACGAGCAGTACGTC.

Many counts were recorded for this clonotype. V and J are TRBV20-1 and TRBJ2-1; the match to TRBD2 covers 7 bases. The germline V gene has CDR1 DFQATT and CDR2 SNEGSKA (reference sequence). Trimming removed 2 bases from V and 6 bases from J; junction bases left unmatched: 7. CDR3 length: 14 amino acids. The CDR3 nucleotides are TGCAGTGCTAGATTTGCGGGGGAAATCAATGAGCAGTTCTTC. It is translated as CSARFAGEINEQFF.

This clonotype occurred many times. This chain links TRBV4-1 with TRBJ2-7, with 7 bases matching TRBD2. The germline V gene encodes CDR1 MGHRA and CDR2 YSYEKL. With 1 base clipped from V and 6 bases from J, the junction kept 12 bases outside the gene matches. The CDR3 is made up of 16 amino acids. As DNA, the CDR3 is TGCGCCAGCAGCCAAGGATGGGGGAGGGCCTTCGTCGAGCAGTACTTC. It translates to CASSQGWGRAFVEQYF.

This clonotype was seen repeatedly, ten times or more. The chain combines TRBV12-5 with TRBJ2-3; tentative D call: TRBD2 (6 bases). Per germline, CDR1 LGHNT and CDR2 FRNRAP. This CDR3 region has 15 residues. V gave up 7 bases and J gave up 6 bases, with 20 bases separating them. This CDR3 reads CASAPGLLLGDTQYF. DNA of the CDR3: TGTGCTAGTGCCCCGGGACTTCTTCTGGGTGATACGCAGTATTTT.

The chain couples TRBV6-1 to TRBJ2-1; D possibly corresponds to TRBD2 (6 bases). The CDR3 is made up of 17 amino acids. V lost 5 bases and J 0 bases, leaving 17 bases between the germline ends. Per germline, CDR1 MNHNS and CDR2 SASEGT. The CDR3 spells CASSRYRGMSSYNEQFF. The CDR3 DNA follows: TGTGCCAGCAGTCGATATCGGGGGATGAGCTCCTACAATGAGCAGTTCTTC.

CDR3 sequence: CAAGTSPGEQFF. The CDR3 DNA reads as TGTGCCGCCGGGACTAGTCCGGGTGAGCAGTTCTTC. The V call is TRBV24-1, the J call TRBJ2-1; 8 nucleotides line up with TRBD2. Germline values: CDR1 KGHDR, CDR2 SFDVKD. V shed 12 bases, J shed 9 bases, and the junction held 9 bases outside the gene matches. This CDR3 is built from 12 residues.

This clonotype was seen at least ten times. The chain's CDR3 is CASSQRGAWTGELFF. CDR3 bases: TGTGCCAGCAGCCAACGGGGGGCGTGGACCGGGGAGCTGTTTTTT. The chain is built from TRBV3-1 and TRBJ2-2, with D perhaps matching TRBD2 (7 bases). This CDR3 is built from 15 residues. V lost 2 bases to trimming and J lost 5 bases, with 12 bases between them. CDR1 is LGHDT, CDR2 YNNKEL, per germline (reference sequence).

The chain uses TRBV3-1 and TRBJ1-1; D call uncertain. Germline V gene lookup returns CDR1 LGHDT and CDR2 YNNKEL (reference sequence). The CDR3 contains 14 residues. V was pared by 2 bases and J by 1 base, with 8 bases between. The CDR3 DNA reads TGTGCCAGCAGCCAATCTCGTACGAACACTGAAGCTTTCTTT. This encodes CASSQSRTNTEAFF.

This clonotype was seen more than once but under ten times. CDR3 loop: CSVRTGMFTTEAFF. CDR3 sequence (DNA): TGCAGCGTTCGGACAGGGATGTTTACCACTGAAGCTTTCTTT. This sequence joins TRBV29-1 and TRBJ1-1; 8 nucleotides agree with TRBD1. V lost 5 bases, J lost 4 bases, and 9 bases stayed unmatched. Germline CDR1 is SQVTM and CDR2 is ANQGSEA. The CDR3 contains 14 residues.

This clonotype was recorded a few times. The rearrangement uses TRBV3-1 and TRBJ2-4; no firm D call. CDR3 length: 15 residues. CDR1 LGHDT and CDR2 YNNKEL come from the germline V gene (reference sequence). V was clipped by 0 bases and J by 4 bases, with 10 bases between them. The CDR3 coding sequence is TGTGCCAGCAGCCAAGATCTGACGCCGAAAAACATTCAGTACTTC. It translates to CASSQDLTPKNIQYF.

V is TRBV6-1 and J is TRBJ2-3, with D possibly matching TRBD1 (6 bases). The CDR3 contains 14 residues. V shed 2 bases and J shed 5 bases, with 11 bases lying between them. CDR1 and CDR2 from the germline V gene are MNHNS and SASEGT. CDR3 sequence reads: CASSERTARDTQYF. CDR3 DNA: TGTGCCAGCAGTGAACGGACAGCTCGAGATACGCAGTATTTT.

This clonotype was counted only a few times. The chain couples TRBV6-1 to TRBJ1-4; D is possibly TRBD1 (5 bases). The V gene's germline CDR1 is MNHNS and CDR2 SASEGT. The CDR3 spans 15 residues. Trimming stripped 6 bases from V and 3 bases from J, with 14 bases between. Written as DNA, the CDR3 is TGTGCCAGCAGGACCGGGACGTTGGCTAATGAAAAACTGTTTTTT. Translating it yields CASRTGTLANEKLFF.

The chain uses TRBV6-5 and TRBJ1-1; D not resolved. Trimming left V 2 bases short and J 6 bases short, with 13 bases between. The length of the CDR3 is 14 residues. The germline V gene has CDR1 MNHEY and CDR2 SVGAGI. The CDR3 nucleotides read TGTGCCAGCAGTTACCATTACAGCGGGGCTGAAGCTTTCTTT. Translation gives CASSYHYSGAEAFF.

This clonotype was seen a few times. The V and J genes are TRBV28 and TRBJ2-3; TRBD2 aligns across 7 bases. The CDR3 extends over 16 amino acids. The germline gives CDR1 MDHEN, CDR2 SYDVKM. V lost 1 base to trimming and J lost 2 bases; unmatched junction nucleotides: 6. The CDR3 spells CASSLSPSGDTDTQYF. CDR3 sequence (DNA): TGTGCCAGCAGTTTATCCCCTAGCGGAGACACAGATACGCAGTATTTT.

The DNA of the CDR3 is TGTGCCAGCAGCTCCACCGGGACTAGAGCGACCGGGGAGCTGTTTTTT. This codes for CASSSTGTRATGELFF. V is TRBV7-9 and J is TRBJ2-2, with TRBD2 matching 8 bases. The CDR3 sequence is 16 residues long. Germline trimming cut 4 bases from V and 5 bases from J; bases unmatched to any gene: 9. CDR1 is SEHNR, CDR2 FQNEAQ, per germline (reference sequence).

This clonotype was counted ten times or more. The V call is TRBV29-1, the J call TRBJ1-2; TRBD1 is a possible D gene (6 bases). Germline CDR1 SQVTM, CDR2 ANQGSEA. With 7 bases removed from V and 8 bases from J, the gap between germline ends came to 26 bases. The CDR3 is made up of 15 amino acids. The CDR3 region is CSALEQGSLLKGYTF. The CDR3 bases are TGCAGCGCCTTAGAACAGGGATCCCTCTTAAAGGGCTACACCTTC. Full variable domain (rest looked up from reference TRBV29-1 and TRBJ1-2): SAVISQKPSRDICQRGTSLTIQCQVDSQVTMMFWYRQQPGQSLTLIATANQGSEATYESGFVIDKFPISRPNLTFSTLTVSNMSPEDSSIYLCSALEQGSLLKGYTFGSGTRLTVV.

This clonotype was picked up many times. This sequence joins TRBV5-1 and TRBJ2-3; D uncertain. The CDR3 sequence is 15 residues long. Trimming shortened V by 0 bases and J by 2 bases, and 10 bases separated the two germline ends. Per germline, CDR1 SGHRS and CDR2 YFSETQ. This chain's CDR3 is CASSLAPATTDTQYF. For the CDR3, the DNA is TGCGCCAGCAGCTTGGCCCCCGCGACCACAGATACGCAGTATTTT. Full variable domain (outside the CDR3, taken from reference TRBV5-1 and TRBJ2-3): KAGVTQTPRYLIKTRGQQVTLSCSPISGHRSVSWYQQTPGQGLQFLFEYFSETQRNKGNFPGRFSGRQFSNSRSEMNVSTLELGDSALYLCASSLAPATTDTQYFGPGTRLTVL.